These T cell receptor beta chains were read from a single sample in a study of T cells in localized non-small cell lung cancer. Measured with immunoSEQ multiplex PCR; TCRdb has only the in-frame clones, and not every one. This sample yields approximately 35,000 clones, of which about 90% are seen a single time; approximately 5.2% belongs to the top ten. The sample here was PBMCs, taken before any cancer treatment. The receptors originated from a man aged 40 to 70 with stage II lung adenocarcinoma. CDR3s include the opening cysteine and the closing phenylalanine or tryptophan. D genes are given only for firm matches. A clone size is listed for some rows: how often the clone was seen (once, few, many), or a class if it is expanded.

>TRBD1|TRBJ1-2|NA|TRBV10-3
CAISESPSGTGTRGGYTF
TGTGCCATCAGTGAGTCTCCTTCCGGGACAGGGACCAGGGGTGGCTACACCTTC
>TRBD1|TRBJ1-4|NA|TRBV5-1
CASNNPGQGNEKLFF
TGCGCCAGCAACAATCCGGGACAGGGAAATGAAAAACTGTTTTTT
>NA|TRBJ1-2|NA|TRBV28
CASSPVGRDYGYTF
TGTGCCAGCAGCCCGGTTGGCAGAGACTATGGCTACACCTTC
>NA|TRBJ1-1|once|TRBV7-2
CASSLYSAAEAFF
TGTGCCAGCAGCTTATACTCGGCGGCTGAAGCTTTCTTT
>TRBD1|TRBJ1-2|NA|TRBV29-1
CSSGGGYGYTF
TGCAGCTCAGGGGGCGGCTATGGCTACACCTTC
>NA|TRBJ2-7|NA|TRBV11-2
CASSRTEELRGEQYF
TGTGCCAGCAGCCGTACCGAGGAGTTGAGAGGAGAGCAGTACTTC
>NA|TRBJ1-1|NA|TRBV15
CATSRDLSGDEAFF
TGTGCCACCAGCAGAGATCTCTCAGGGGATGAAGCTTTCTTT
>NA|TRBJ2-7|NA|TRBV9
CASSVAAGAPGVSYEQYF
TGTGCCAGCAGCGTAGCTGCAGGGGCCCCTGGGGTATCCTACGAGCAGTACTTC
>TRBD2|TRBJ2-5|NA|TRBV18
CASSPLASGRKGQETQYF
TGTGCCAGCTCACCTCTTGCTAGCGGGAGGAAGGGGCAAGAGACCCAGTACTTC
>NA|TRBJ2-1|few|TRBV4-3
CASSQDWGEQFF
TGCGCCAGCAGCCAAGACTGGGGTGAGCAGTTCTTC
>NA|TRBJ1-2|NA|TRBV6-5
CASSYPGGYGYTF
TGTGCCAGCAGTTACCCCGGGGGCTATGGCTACACCTTC
>NA|TRBJ1-1|NA|TRBV5-1
CASSLASAVSGTEAFF
TGCGCCAGCAGCTTGGCTAGTGCTGTGTCCGGGACTGAAGCTTTCTTT
>NA|TRBJ1-5|once|TRBV28
CASSLERGVSNQPQHF
TGTGCCAGCAGTTTAGAACGGGGAGTGAGCAATCAGCCCCAGCATTTT
>NA|TRBJ2-1|NA|TRBV7-8
CASSLISGLSYNEQFF
TGTGCCAGCAGCTTGATTAGCGGCCTATCCTACAATGAGCAGTTCTTC
>NA|TRBJ2-1|NA|TRBV27
CASNWPHNEQFF
TGTGCCAGCAACTGGCCCCACAATGAGCAGTTCTTC
>NA|TRBJ1-2|NA|TRBV20-1
CSARRANGYTF
TGCAGTGCCAGAAGGGCCAATGGCTACACCTTC
>NA|TRBJ2-2|NA|TRBV4-2
CASRQDFATGELFF
TGTGCCAGCAGACAAGATTTTGCCACCGGGGAGCTGTTTTTT
>NA|TRBJ2-5|once|TRBV7-2
CASSLTQETQYF
TGTGCCAGCAGCTTAACACAAGAGACCCAGTACTTC
>NA|TRBJ1-1|NA|TRBV7-8
CASSLSTGNTEAFF
TGTGCCAGCAGCTTATCGACAGGGAACACTGAAGCTTTCTTT
>TRBD2|TRBJ2-1|NA|TRBV11-2
CASSLLRGDSQFF
TGTGCCAGCAGCTTACTCCGGGGGGACTCCCAGTTCTTC
>NA|TRBJ2-7|NA|TRBV7-2
CASTLQPVATYEQYF
TGTGCCAGCACCCTACAGCCAGTAGCCACCTACGAGCAGTACTTC
>NA|TRBJ2-1|NA|TRBV10-3
CAISEQASYNEQFF
TGTGCCATCAGTGAACAGGCCTCCTACAATGAGCAGTTCTTC